This passage covers 19 T cell receptor beta chains from one sample sequenced in a study of T cell repertoires in cytomegalovirus infection. Antigens for these TCRs are unknown. From the reads, TCRdb called clonotypes with MiXCR, one entry per CDR3 protein. The table lists some 920,000 distinct CDR3 sequences, approximately 33% of them singletons. This material consisted of cultured CD8+ T cells from PBMCs, taken from culture after CMV antigen stimulation. Receptors were obtained from a human donor in good health (CMV status not recorded). Some clones in this sample may be carry-over from other donors' samples.

This clonotype was found a few times. The chain couples TRBV5-8 to TRBJ1-1; no definite D call. The CDR3 has 15 amino acids. Germline V gene lookup returns CDR1 SGHTS and CDR2 YDEGEE. With 0 bases removed from V and 0 bases from J, the gap between germline ends came to 9 bases. The CDR3: CASSLGRELNTEAFF. DNA of the CDR3: TGTGCCAGCAGCTTGGGGAGGGAACTGAACACTGAAGCTTTCTTT.

Only a few counts were recorded for this clonotype. V is TRBV7-9 and J is TRBJ2-1, with 9 bases that match TRBD2. The CDR3 loop spans 14 amino acids. From germline, CDR1 is SEHNR and CDR2 FQNEAQ (reference sequence). V trimming: 11 bases; J trimming: 4 bases; junction bases outside the gene matches: 9. CDR3 DNA sequence: TGTGCCCTAGGTAGGCTAGCGGGGTACAATGAGCAGTTCTTC. Its protein is CALGRLAGYNEQFF.

The chain carries TRBV19 and TRBJ1-1, with 10 positions matching TRBD1. V lost 9 bases to trimming and J lost 6 bases; unmatched junction nucleotides: 13. From germline, CDR1 is LNHDA and CDR2 SQIVND (reference sequence). The CDR3 is 15 amino acids. The CDR3 sequence: CASFNLWGQGPEAFF. The DNA for the CDR3 is TGTGCCAGCTTCAACCTATGGGGACAGGGGCCTGAAGCTTTCTTT.

A word on this clonotype: One junction end disagrees with the germline gene, perhaps due to a read error. The chain joins TRBV27 to TRBJ1-2, with 8 bases matching TRBD1. The CDR3 loop spans 15 amino acids. The germline gives CDR1 MNHEY, CDR2 SMNVEV (reference sequence). CDR3 DNA sequence: TGTGCCAGCAGTTTATCGACAGGACAGGGCTATGACTACACCTTC. Translating it yields CASSLSTGQGYDYTF.

This rearrangement joins TRBV7-6 to TRBJ1-3, with TRBD1 matching 7 bases. CDR1 and CDR2 (germline): SGHVS, FNYEAQ. The CDR3 has 16 residues. V lost 1 base, J lost 0 bases, and 3 bases stayed unmatched. CDR3 coding DNA: TGTGCCAGCAGCTTAGGGGGGACAGCCTCTGGAAACACCATATATTTT. It yields the protein CASSLGGTASGNTIYF.

A word on this clonotype: This may be a read error: a much more frequent sequence differs by one nucleotide. The rearrangement joins TRBV2 to TRBJ2-1; D remains ambiguous. V lost 8 bases and J 5 bases, leaving 4 bases between the germline ends. The CDR3 is 10 residues long. From germline, CDR1 is SNHLY and CDR2 FYNNEI. The CDR3 here is CASCNNEQFF. The CDR3 region has the DNA TGTGCCAGCTGTAACAATGAGCAGTTCTTC.

J is TRBJ1-5 and V is TRBV20-1; D is uncertain. The germline V gene encodes CDR1 DFQATT and CDR2 SNEGSKA (reference sequence). The ends were cut back, 0 bases at V and 2 bases at J, with 14 bases in the middle. The CDR3 runs 16 residues. The chain's CDR3 is CSARDWENSGNQPQHF. The CDR3 DNA is TGCAGTGCTAGAGATTGGGAAAATTCAGGCAATCAGCCCCAGCATTTT.

The genes are TRBV7-9 and TRBJ2-7; D ambiguous. Germline V CDR1 and CDR2: SEHNR, FQNEAQ (reference sequence). V was pared by 1 base and J by 2 bases, with 12 bases between. The CDR3 has 15 residues. The DNA of the CDR3 is TGTGCCAGCAGCTTAGATCCCCTGGGGACCTACGAGCAGTACTTC. It encodes CASSLDPLGTYEQYF.

The V call is TRBV19, the J call TRBJ1-5, with 8 bases fitting TRBD1. The germline CDR1 and CDR2 sequences are LNHDA and SQIVND (reference sequence). The CDR3 extends over 13 amino acids. Germline trimming cut 5 bases from V and 7 bases from J; bases unmatched to any gene: 4. The CDR3: CASSDRGIQPQHF. For the CDR3, the DNA is TGTGCCAGTAGTGACAGGGGTATACAGCCCCAGCATTTT. Filled out from reference TRBV19 and TRBJ1-5, the complete variable domain reads DGGITQSPKYLFRKEGQNVTLSCEQNLNHDAMYWYRQDPGQGLRLIYYSQIVNDFQKGDIAEGYSVSREKKESFPLTVTSAQKNPTAFYLCASSDRGIQPQHFGDGTRLSIL.

The V gene is TRBV12-3 or TRBV12-4, the J gene TRBJ2-2; D is ambiguous. With 3 bases removed from V and 9 bases from J, the gap between germline ends came to 11 bases. The CDR3 is 13 residues long. DNA of the CDR3: TGTGCCAGCAGTTTCGGAGTGGCCCGGGAGCTGTTTTTT. Translated: CASSFGVARELFF.

This clonotype has just a few counts. The chain links TRBV19 to TRBJ2-7, with D possibly called TRBD1 or TRBD2 (5 bases each). From germline, CDR1 is LNHDA and CDR2 SQIVND (reference sequence). The CDR3 sequence is 19 residues long. V lost 5 bases and J 2 bases, leaving 28 bases between the germline ends. The CDR3 reads CASSLRNPPRGASPYEQYF. CDR3 in DNA: TGTGCCAGTAGTTTACGAAACCCCCCCCGAGGGGCTTCCCCCTACGAGCAGTACTTC.

The chain links TRBV13 to TRBJ1-2; the D is unclear. Per the germline V gene, CDR1 is PRHDT and CDR2 is FYEKMQ (reference sequence). V was cut by 4 bases and J by 4 bases, with 19 bases left in between. The CDR3 is 16 amino acids. CDR3 in DNA: TGTGCCAGCAGCTCCACGGGAAGGTCGGGCGGCTATGGCTACACCTTC. Its translation is CASSSTGRSGGYGYTF.

Ten or more counts support this clonotype. This chain connects TRBV5-5 to TRBJ1-1, with 8 bases lining up with TRBD1. This CDR3 has 14 residues. J gave up 2 bases and V 8 bases, and 8 bases lay outside the gene matches. Germline loops: CDR1 SGHKS, CDR2 YYEKEE (reference sequence). CDR3 nucleotide sequence: TGTGCCAGTAGTCTGCCAGGGGGCAACACTGAAGCTTTCTTT. It encodes CASSLPGGNTEAFF.

The V call is TRBV6-2 or TRBV6-3, the J call TRBJ2-7, with D possibly being TRBD1 (5 bases). From germline, CDR1 is MNHEY and CDR2 SVGEGT. V lost 2 bases and J 3 bases, leaving 8 bases between the germline ends. The CDR3 is 13 amino acids. CDR3: CASSYQGHYEQYV. The CDR3 nucleotides are TGTGCCAGCAGTTACCAAGGACACTACGAGCAGTACGTC.

This sequence joins TRBV6-2 or TRBV6-3 and TRBJ1-5, with 9 bases lining up with TRBD1. Losses at the gene ends were 7 bases for V and 2 bases for J; bases not matched to a gene: 6. Per the germline V gene, CDR1 is MNHEY and CDR2 is SVGEGT. The CDR3 runs 15 residues. The CDR3 DNA is TGTGCCAGCAAGCCTCGGACAGGGGGCAATCAGCCCCAGCATTTT. Translation gives CASKPRTGGNQPQHF.

This chain joins TRBV9 and TRBJ2-1; D is ambiguous. CDR1 and CDR2 (germline): SGDLS, YYNGEE. There are 14 residues in the CDR3. The V end lost 4 bases, the J end lost 10 bases, and 18 bases lay between the germline ends. The CDR3 protein is CASSLGPLSVEQFF. Written as DNA, the CDR3 is TGTGCCAGCAGCTTAGGACCCTTGTCTGTGGAGCAGTTCTTC.

This clonotype was counted a few times. This chain connects TRBV14 to TRBJ1-2, with 12 positions matching TRBD1. Germline lookup yields CDR1 SGHDN and CDR2 FVKESK. Germline trimming cut 0 bases from V and 8 bases from J; bases unmatched to any gene: 4. The CDR3 runs to 15 residues. DNA for the CDR3: TGTGCCAGCAGCCAAGAGCGGGACAGGGGGCTAGGCTACACCTTC. Amino acids: CASSQERDRGLGYTF.

This sequence joins TRBV10-2 and TRBJ2-5; TRBD1 matches at 9 bases. The germline gives CDR1 WSHSY, CDR2 SAAADI. V shed 9 bases, J shed 3 bases, and the junction held 8 bases outside the gene matches. The CDR3 sequence is 14 residues long. DNA of the CDR3: TGCGCCAGTTCACGCCGGGACAGGGAAGAGACCCAGTACTTC. Protein sequence: CASSRRDREETQYF.

V and J are TRBV6-5 and TRBJ2-2; weak D call: TRBD1 (5 bases). V dropped 0 bases and J dropped 2 bases, with 13 bases sitting between them. The CDR3 has 17 residues. Germline V gene data show CDR1 as MNHEY and CDR2 as SVGAGI. As DNA, the CDR3 is TGTGCCAGCAGTTACTCGATGTGGGGCTTTAACACCGGGGAGCTGTTTTTT. Translated: CASSYSMWGFNTGELFF.